This paragraph reports one T cell receptor (beta chain). The antigen is unknown. This sample stems from a study of T cell responses to AZD1222 COVID-19 vaccine. V dropped 4 bases and J dropped 7 bases, with 11 bases sitting between them. The CDR3 is 14 amino acids. Germline V CDR1 and CDR2: LNHDA, SQIVND (reference sequence). Clones were read by immunoSEQ multiplex PCR, and TCRdb kept only the in-frame ones, dropping some. The sample lists 140,000 to 150,000 clones, 75% to 85% occurring once. Study observations and caveats: Seropositive AZD1222 recipients at baseline numbered only five or six. Dominant CD4 TCR responses targeted spike regions 160-218 and 743-854. White British ancestry dominated among donors, who included more females, and clonal diversity was possibly underestimated. Repertoire collection took place solely once the T cell response had peaked.

The J gene is TRBJ1-6, the V gene TRBV19; the D gene is possibly TRBD1 (5 bases). This material consisted of peripheral blood, taken on day 0 of MenACWY control vaccination. The source is an adult in good health. CDR3 nucleotide sequence: TGTGCCAGTAGTACTGCAGGGACCAATTCACCCCTCCACTTT. It specifies CASSTAGTNSPLHF. Supplemented by reference TRBV19 and TRBJ1-6, the full variable domain reads DGGITQSPKYLFRKEGQNVTLSCEQNLNHDAMYWYRQDPGQGLRLIYYSQIVNDFQKGDIAEGYSVSREKKESFPLTVTSAQKNPTAFYLCASSTAGTNSPLHFGNGTRLTVT.